This T cell receptor (beta chain) was retrieved from a study of Ad26.COV2.S vaccination and SARS-CoV-2 variants. Treatment of the sample: roughly 20 received Ad26.COV2.S at low or high dose, single or two shots; roughly five received placebo; per-sample allocation not given. The investigators took samples on day 63 after the first vaccine or placebo injection. Looked up from germline, CDR1 is SEHNR and CDR2 is FQNEAQ (reference sequence). The CDR3 spans 14 residues. The germline V and J ends were trimmed by 0 bases and 6 bases, with 11 bases remaining between them. Data came from immunoSEQ multiplex PCR; TCRdb stores just in-frame clones and leaves some out. The repertoire holds approximately 460,000 clones, with around 89% as singletons.

This TCR was sampled from a person between 18 and 65 years old who received the Ad26.COV2.S COVID-19 vaccine or a placebo. This chain uses TRBV7-9 with TRBJ1-1, with TRBD1 as a possible D gene (6 bases). The sample was peripheral blood, taken in a trial of Ad26.COV2.S vaccine versus placebo. The CDR3 coding sequence is TGTGCCAGCAGCTTAGCGTCGGGGGGCCCTGAAGCTTTCTTT. Protein product: CASSLASGGPEAFF.